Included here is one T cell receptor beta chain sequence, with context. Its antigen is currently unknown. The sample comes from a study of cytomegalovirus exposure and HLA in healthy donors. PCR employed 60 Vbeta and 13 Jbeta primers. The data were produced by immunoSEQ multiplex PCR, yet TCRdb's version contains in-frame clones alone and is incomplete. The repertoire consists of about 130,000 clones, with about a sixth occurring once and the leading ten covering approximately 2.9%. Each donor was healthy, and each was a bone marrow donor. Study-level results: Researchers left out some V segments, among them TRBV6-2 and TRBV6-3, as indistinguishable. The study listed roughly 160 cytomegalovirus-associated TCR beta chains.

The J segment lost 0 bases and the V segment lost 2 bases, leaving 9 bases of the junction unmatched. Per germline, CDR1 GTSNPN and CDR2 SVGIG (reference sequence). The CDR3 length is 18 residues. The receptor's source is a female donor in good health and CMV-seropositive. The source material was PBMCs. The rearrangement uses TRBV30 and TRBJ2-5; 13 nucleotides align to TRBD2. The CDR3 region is CAWSSGTSGIANQETQYF. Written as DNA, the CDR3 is TGTGCCTGGAGTTCCGGGACTAGCGGGATAGCAAACCAAGAGACCCAGTACTTC. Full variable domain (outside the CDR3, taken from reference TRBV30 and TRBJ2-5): SQTIHQWPATLVQPVGSPLSLECTVEGTSNPNLYWYRQAAGRGLQLLFYSVGIGQISSEVPQNLSASRPQDRQFILSSKKLLLSDSGFYLCAWSSGTSGIANQETQYFGPGTRLLVL.